This entry lists 14 T cell receptor beta chains sequenced from one sample in a study of cytomegalovirus exposure and HLA in healthy donors. Primers included in the PCR were 60 Vbeta and 13 Jbeta primers. The method was immunoSEQ multiplex PCR; TCRdb's version includes in-frame clones alone and lacks a portion of them. The table records about 83,000 clones, under 80% of them present only once. The sequencing input was PBMCs. Source of these receptors: a man aged 55 to 70 in good health and CMV-seronegative.

The chain is built from TRBV7-9 and TRBJ1-5; 9 bases map to TRBD1. This CDR3 spans 15 amino acids. Germline CDR1 and CDR2: SEHNR and FQNEAQ (reference sequence). V shed 1 base and J 7 bases; nucleotides not matched to a gene: 5. DNA for the CDR3: TGTGCCAGCAGCTTAGAGACAGGGGGGCAGCAGCCCCAGCATTTT. Translation: CASSLETGGQQPQHF.

The chain recombines TRBV9 with TRBJ1-6; TRBD1 aligns across 7 bases. This CDR3 comprises 15 residues. Per the germline V gene, CDR1 is SGDLS and CDR2 is YYNGEE. Unmatched junction bases numbered 9, after V lost 4 bases and J lost 8 bases. The CDR3 here is CASSTPGQSDSPLHF. Written as DNA, the CDR3 is TGTGCCAGCAGCACTCCGGGACAGTCGGATTCACCCCTCCACTTT.

The chain recombines TRBV30 with TRBJ2-3; D is ambiguous. The ends were cut back, 2 bases at V and 3 bases at J, with 3 bases in the middle. The germline V gene encodes CDR1 GTSNPN and CDR2 SVGIG (reference sequence). There are 11 residues in the CDR3. The CDR3 spells CAWSPTDTQYF. The CDR3 DNA reads as TGTGCCTGGAGTCCAACAGATACGCAGTATTTT.

V gene TRBV9 combines with J gene TRBJ2-7, with 9 nucleotides matching TRBD1. The V gene end was trimmed by 8 bases and the J gene end by 4 bases; junction bases not matched to a gene: 10. The CDR3 consists of 14 residues. Per the germline V gene, CDR1 is SGDLS and CDR2 is YYNGEE. CDR3 nucleotide sequence: TGTGCCAGTAACTTAGGGACAGGGAATTACGAGCAGTACTTC. This codes for CASNLGTGNYEQYF.

The chain employs TRBV19 and TRBJ2-3; D is uncertain. V was trimmed by 1 base and J by 5 bases, leaving 7 bases between them. This CDR3 region has 13 residues. CDR1 is LNHDA and CDR2 is SQIVND in the germline V gene (reference sequence). DNA of the CDR3: TGTGCCAGTAGTATAGGGGCAGTAGATACGCAGTATTTT. This gives the protein CASSIGAVDTQYF. Complete variable domain (other parts from reference TRBV19 and TRBJ2-3): DGGITQSPKYLFRKEGQNVTLSCEQNLNHDAMYWYRQDPGQGLRLIYYSQIVNDFQKGDIAEGYSVSREKKESFPLTVTSAQKNPTAFYLCASSIGAVDTQYFGPGTRLTVL.

The rearrangement uses TRBV21-1 and TRBJ2-6; TRBD1 is the table's D call, not checked against the DNA. TRBV21-1 is flagged as a pseudogene. This CDR3 has 18 amino acids. CDR3 in DNA: TGTGCCAGCAGCATTGTTCCAAGGGGCGGATTTGGGGCCAACGTCCTGACTTTC. This sequence encodes CASSIVPRGGFGANVLTF.

The rearrangement joins TRBV6-6 to TRBJ2-3, with 12 bases identical to TRBD2. Unmatched junction bases numbered 6, after V lost 6 bases and J lost 5 bases. Germline-derived CDR1 and CDR2 are MNHNY and SVGAGI (reference sequence). The CDR3 sequence is 15 residues long. CDR3 sequence (DNA): TGTGCCAGCAGCCCTACTAGCGGGGGGAGAGATACGCAGTATTTT. Translation gives CASSPTSGGRDTQYF.

V usage is TRBV7-9 and J usage is TRBJ1-1, with a weak D call TRBD1 (5 bases). This CDR3 region has 15 residues. Germline-derived CDR1 and CDR2 are SEHNR and FQNEAQ (reference sequence). V lost 3 bases to trimming and J lost 1 base, with 12 bases between them. This chain's CDR3 is CASSFLSGPNTEAFF. In DNA form, the CDR3 reads TGTGCCAGCAGCTTTTTGTCAGGGCCGAACACTGAAGCTTTCTTT.

There are a few counts of this clone. The chain is built from TRBV9 and TRBJ1-4; 7 bases align to TRBD1. Germline CDR1 SGDLS, CDR2 YYNGEE. Losses at the gene ends were 4 bases for V and 3 bases for J; bases not matched to a gene: 9. CDR3 length: 16 residues. The CDR3 DNA is TGTGCCAGCAGCCCGAAGCGACAGGGCTCTAATGAAAAACTGTTTTTT. Amino acids: CASSPKRQGSNEKLFF.

The V call is TRBV19, the J call TRBJ1-5; D may be TRBD1 (6 bases). From germline, CDR1 is LNHDA and CDR2 SQIVND (reference sequence). CDR3 size: 14 residues. Trimming removed 6 bases from V and 3 bases from J, with 12 bases in between. CDR3 in DNA: TGTGCCAGTAGCCAGGACAGCTACAATCAGCCCCAGCATTTT. Protein product: CASSQDSYNQPQHF. Complete variable domain (other parts from reference TRBV19 and TRBJ1-5): DGGITQSPKYLFRKEGQNVTLSCEQNLNHDAMYWYRQDPGQGLRLIYYSQIVNDFQKGDIAEGYSVSREKKESFPLTVTSAQKNPTAFYLCASSQDSYNQPQHFGDGTRLSIL.

V gene TRBV9 combines with J gene TRBJ2-1; 7 nucleotides align to TRBD2. J was trimmed by 7 bases and V by 0 bases; bases with no gene match: 7. The CDR3 length is 15 residues. The germline gives CDR1 SGDLS, CDR2 YYNGEE. Here the CDR3 DNA reads TGTGCCAGCAGCGTAGGGGGGGGGATGGTGAATGAGCAGTTCTTC. It codes for CASSVGGGMVNEQFF.

The CDR3 is CASSSLPLSTSGGASTDTQYF. The CDR3 DNA reads as TGTGCCAGCAGCTCCCTTCCCCTTTCCACTAGCGGGGGGGCGAGCACAGATACGCAGTATTTT. This chain uses TRBV7-3 with TRBJ2-3; 13 nucleotides match TRBD2. J gave up 0 bases and V 4 bases, and 16 bases lay outside the gene matches. Germline loops: CDR1 SGHTA, CDR2 FQGTGA. The CDR3 contains 21 residues.

The CDR3 DNA follows: TGTGCCTGGTCTCTCCCCTCGCGGTGGAGCTACACCTTC. Protein sequence: CAWSLPSRWSYTF. The chain combines TRBV30 with TRBJ1-2; D uncertain. The ends were cut back, 5 bases at V and 9 bases at J, with 19 bases in the middle. Per germline, CDR1 GTSNPN and CDR2 SVGIG (reference sequence). There are 13 residues in the CDR3.

V gene TRBV9 combines with J gene TRBJ2-2; D is perhaps TRBD1 (6 bases). CDR1 is SGDLS, CDR2 YYNGEE, per germline. Trimming cost V 0 bases and J 4 bases, with 16 bases left between them. The CDR3 is 17 amino acids. The CDR3 coding sequence is TGTGCCAGCAGCGTAGGAAAGGGGGAAACGGTCACCGGGGAGCTGTTTTTT. This translates into CASSVGKGETVTGELFF.